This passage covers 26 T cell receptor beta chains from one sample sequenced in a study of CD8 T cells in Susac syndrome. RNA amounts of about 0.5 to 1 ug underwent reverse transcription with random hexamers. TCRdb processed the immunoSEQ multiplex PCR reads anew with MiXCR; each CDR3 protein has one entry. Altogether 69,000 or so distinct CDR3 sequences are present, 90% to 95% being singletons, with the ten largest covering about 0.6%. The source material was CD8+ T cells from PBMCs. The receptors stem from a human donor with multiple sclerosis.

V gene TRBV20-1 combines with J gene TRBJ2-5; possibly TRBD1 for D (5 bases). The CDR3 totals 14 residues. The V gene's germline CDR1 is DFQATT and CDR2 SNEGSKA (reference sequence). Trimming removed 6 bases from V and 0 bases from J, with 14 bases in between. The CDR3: CSARPYRYQETQYF. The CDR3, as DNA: TGCAGTGCCAGACCTTACAGGTACCAAGAGACCCAGTACTTC.

The chain's CDR3 is CASSQLGFEQFF. CDR3 nucleotide sequence: TGCGCCAGCAGCCAATTAGGATTTGAGCAGTTCTTC. The chain has TRBV4-1 and TRBJ2-1; D remains ambiguous. Trimming shortened V by 2 bases and J by 9 bases, and 8 bases separated the two germline ends. CDR1 and CDR2 (germline): MGHRA, YSYEKL. There are 12 residues in the CDR3.

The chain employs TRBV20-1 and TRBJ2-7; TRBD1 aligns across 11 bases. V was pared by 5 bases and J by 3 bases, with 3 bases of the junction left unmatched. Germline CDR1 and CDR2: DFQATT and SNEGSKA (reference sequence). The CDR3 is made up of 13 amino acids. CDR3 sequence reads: CSAGGTGGYEQYF. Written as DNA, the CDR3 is TGCAGTGCTGGGGGGACAGGGGGCTACGAGCAGTACTTC.

CDR3 loop: CASSPGLAEAYEQYF. The CDR3 region has the DNA TGTGCCAGCAGCCCTGGACTAGCGGAAGCCTACGAGCAGTACTTC. This chain connects TRBV13 to TRBJ2-7, with 10 positions matching TRBD2. Trimming cost V 5 bases and J 2 bases; bases outside gene matches: 6. Germline V gene data show CDR1 as PRHDT and CDR2 as FYEKMQ (reference sequence). The CDR3 has 15 residues.

The CDR3 loop reads CASSLALEAFF. CDR3 in DNA: TGTGCCAGCAGCTTAGCGCTTGAAGCTTTCTTT. The chain joins TRBV7-9 to TRBJ1-1; D is unclear. With 0 bases removed from V and 7 bases from J, the gap between germline ends came to 3 bases. The CDR3 is 11 residues long. Germline assignment: CDR1 SEHNR and CDR2 FQNEAQ (reference sequence). The full variable domain, its missing parts supplied by reference TRBV7-9 and TRBJ1-1, is DTGVSQNPRHKITKRGQNVTFRCDPISEHNRLYWYRQTLGQGPEFLTYFQNEAQLEKSRLLSDRFSAERPKGSFSTLEIQRTEQGDSAMYLCASSLALEAFFGQGTRLTVV.

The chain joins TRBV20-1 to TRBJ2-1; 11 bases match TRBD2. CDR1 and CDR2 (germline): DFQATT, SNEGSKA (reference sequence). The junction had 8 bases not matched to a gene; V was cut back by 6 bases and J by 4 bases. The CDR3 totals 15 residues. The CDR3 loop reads CSARRLAGLYNEQFF. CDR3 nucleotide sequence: TGCAGTGCCCGGCGACTAGCGGGACTGTACAATGAGCAGTTCTTC.

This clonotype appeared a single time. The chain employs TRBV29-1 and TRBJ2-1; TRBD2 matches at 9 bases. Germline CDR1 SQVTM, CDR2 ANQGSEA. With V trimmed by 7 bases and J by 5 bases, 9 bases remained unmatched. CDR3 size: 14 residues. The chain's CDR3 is CSASAAGGNNEQFF. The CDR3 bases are TGCAGCGCAAGTGCGGCGGGGGGGAACAATGAGCAGTTCTTC.

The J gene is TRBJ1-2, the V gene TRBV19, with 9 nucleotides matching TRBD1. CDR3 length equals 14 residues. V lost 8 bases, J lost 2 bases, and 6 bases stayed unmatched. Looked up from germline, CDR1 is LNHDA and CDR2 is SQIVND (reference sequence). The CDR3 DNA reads TGTGCCAGTCGAGGGGACAGGGAAAACTATGGCTACACCTTC. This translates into CASRGDRENYGYTF.

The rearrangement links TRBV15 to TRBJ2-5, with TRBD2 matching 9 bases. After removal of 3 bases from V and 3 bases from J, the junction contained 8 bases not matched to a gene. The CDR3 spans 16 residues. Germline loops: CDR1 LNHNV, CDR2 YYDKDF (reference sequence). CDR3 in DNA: TGTGCCACCAGCAGCGTCGGCGGCGGGGGGGAAGAGACCCAGTACTTC. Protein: CATSSVGGGGEETQYF.

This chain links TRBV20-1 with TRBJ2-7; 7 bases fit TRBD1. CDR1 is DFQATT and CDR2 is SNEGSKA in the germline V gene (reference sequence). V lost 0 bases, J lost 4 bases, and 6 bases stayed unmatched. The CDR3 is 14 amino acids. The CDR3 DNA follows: TGCAGTGCTAGAGATCTCGACAGGGAGTACGAGCAGTACTTC. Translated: CSARDLDREYEQYF.

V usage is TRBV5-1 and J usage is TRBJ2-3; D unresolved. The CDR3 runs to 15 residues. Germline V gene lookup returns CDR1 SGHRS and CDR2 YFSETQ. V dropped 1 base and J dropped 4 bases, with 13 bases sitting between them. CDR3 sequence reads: CASSLSRSLADTQYF. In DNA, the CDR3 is TGCGCCAGCAGCTTGTCAAGGAGCTTAGCAGATACGCAGTATTTT.

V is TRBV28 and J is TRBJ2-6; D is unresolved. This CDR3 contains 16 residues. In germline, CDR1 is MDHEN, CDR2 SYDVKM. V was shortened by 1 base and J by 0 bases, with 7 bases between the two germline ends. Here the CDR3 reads CASSLLQDSGANVLTF. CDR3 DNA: TGTGCCAGCAGTTTATTGCAAGACTCTGGGGCCAACGTCCTGACTTTC.

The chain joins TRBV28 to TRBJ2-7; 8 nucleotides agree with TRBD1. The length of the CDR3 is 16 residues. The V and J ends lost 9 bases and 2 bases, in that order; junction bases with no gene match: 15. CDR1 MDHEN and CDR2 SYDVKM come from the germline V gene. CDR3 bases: TGTGCCAGTTCAGAAACTCGGACAGGGATTACCTACGAGCAGTACTTC. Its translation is CASSETRTGITYEQYF.

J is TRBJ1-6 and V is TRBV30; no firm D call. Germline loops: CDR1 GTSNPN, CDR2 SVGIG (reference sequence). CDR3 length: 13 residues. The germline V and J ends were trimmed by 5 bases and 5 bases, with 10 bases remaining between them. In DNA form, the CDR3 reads TGTGCCTGGGAGGACGGAAATAATTCACCCCTCCACTTT. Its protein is CAWEDGNNSPLHF.

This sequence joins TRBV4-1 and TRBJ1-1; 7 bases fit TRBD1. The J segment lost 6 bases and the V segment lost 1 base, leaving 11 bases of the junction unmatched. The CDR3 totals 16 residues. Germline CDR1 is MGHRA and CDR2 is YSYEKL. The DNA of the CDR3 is TGCGCCAGCAGCCAAGTCGGGACAGTAAGAGAGGCTGAAGCTTTCTTT. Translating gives CASSQVGTVREAEAFF.

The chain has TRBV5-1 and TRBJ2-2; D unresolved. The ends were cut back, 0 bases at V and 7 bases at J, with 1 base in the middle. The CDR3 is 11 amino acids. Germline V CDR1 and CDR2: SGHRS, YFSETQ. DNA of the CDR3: TGCGCCAGCAGCTTGGACGGGGAGCTGTTTTTT. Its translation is CASSLDGELFF.

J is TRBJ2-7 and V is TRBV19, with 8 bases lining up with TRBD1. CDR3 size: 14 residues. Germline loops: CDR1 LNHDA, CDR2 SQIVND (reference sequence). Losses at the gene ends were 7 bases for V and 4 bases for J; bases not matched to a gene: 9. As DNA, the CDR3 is TGTGCCAGTACTCCGACAGGGGACGGATACGAGCAGTACTTC. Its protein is CASTPTGDGYEQYF.

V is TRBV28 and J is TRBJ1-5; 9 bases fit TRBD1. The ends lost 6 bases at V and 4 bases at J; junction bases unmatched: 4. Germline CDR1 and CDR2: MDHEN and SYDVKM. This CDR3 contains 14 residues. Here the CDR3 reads CASSRDRENQPQHF. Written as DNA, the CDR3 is TGTGCCAGCAGCCGGGACAGGGAGAATCAGCCCCAGCATTTT.

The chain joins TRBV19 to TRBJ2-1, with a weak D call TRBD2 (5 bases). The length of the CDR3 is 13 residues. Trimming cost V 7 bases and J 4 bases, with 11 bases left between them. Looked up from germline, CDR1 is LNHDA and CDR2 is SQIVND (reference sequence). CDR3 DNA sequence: TGTGCCAGTAATGGCGGGTTATACAATGAGCAGTTCTTC. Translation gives CASNGGLYNEQFF.

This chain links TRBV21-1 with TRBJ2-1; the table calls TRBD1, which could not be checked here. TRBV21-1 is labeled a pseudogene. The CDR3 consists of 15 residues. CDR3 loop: CASSKRRRYYNEQFF. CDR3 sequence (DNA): TGTGCCAGCAGCAAAAGGCGGCGGTACTACAATGAGCAGTTCTTC.

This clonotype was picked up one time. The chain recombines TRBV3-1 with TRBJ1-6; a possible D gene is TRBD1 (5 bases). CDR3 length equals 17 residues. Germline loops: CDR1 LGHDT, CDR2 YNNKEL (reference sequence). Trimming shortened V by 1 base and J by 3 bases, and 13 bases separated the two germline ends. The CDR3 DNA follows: TGTGCCAGCAGCCAAGGAGACAGATTGCTCTATAATTCACCCCTCCACTTT. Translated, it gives CASSQGDRLLYNSPLHF.

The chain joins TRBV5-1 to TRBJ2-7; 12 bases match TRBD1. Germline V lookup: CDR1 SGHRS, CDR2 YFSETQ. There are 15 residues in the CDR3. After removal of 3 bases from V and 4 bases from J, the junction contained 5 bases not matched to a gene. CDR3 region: CASSSGTGGNYEQYF. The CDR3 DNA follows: TGCGCCAGCAGCTCCGGGACAGGGGGCAATTACGAGCAGTACTTC. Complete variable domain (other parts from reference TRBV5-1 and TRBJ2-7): KAGVTQTPRYLIKTRGQQVTLSCSPISGHRSVSWYQQTPGQGLQFLFEYFSETQRNKGNFPGRFSGRQFSNSRSEMNVSTLELGDSALYLCASSSGTGGNYEQYFGPGTRLTVT.

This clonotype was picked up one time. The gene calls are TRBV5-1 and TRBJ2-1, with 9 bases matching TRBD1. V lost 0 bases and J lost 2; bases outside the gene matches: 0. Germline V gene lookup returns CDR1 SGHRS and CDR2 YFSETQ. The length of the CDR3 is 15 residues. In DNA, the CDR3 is TGCGCCAGCAGCTTGGGACAGGGGGCCTACAATGAGCAGTTCTTC. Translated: CASSLGQGAYNEQFF.

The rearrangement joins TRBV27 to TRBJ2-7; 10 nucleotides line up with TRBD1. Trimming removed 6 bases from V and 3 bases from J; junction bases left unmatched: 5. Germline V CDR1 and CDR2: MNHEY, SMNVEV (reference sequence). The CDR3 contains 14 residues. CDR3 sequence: CASSSTGGVYEQYF. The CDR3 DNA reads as TGTGCCAGCAGCTCGACAGGGGGCGTCTACGAGCAGTACTTC.

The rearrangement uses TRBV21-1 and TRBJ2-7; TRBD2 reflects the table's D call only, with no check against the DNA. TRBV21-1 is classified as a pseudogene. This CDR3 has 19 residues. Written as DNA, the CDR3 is TGTGCCAGCAGCAAAGGGAGGACTAGCGGGAGGGCCACGGCCTACGAGCAGTACTTC. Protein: CASSKGRTSGRATAYEQYF.

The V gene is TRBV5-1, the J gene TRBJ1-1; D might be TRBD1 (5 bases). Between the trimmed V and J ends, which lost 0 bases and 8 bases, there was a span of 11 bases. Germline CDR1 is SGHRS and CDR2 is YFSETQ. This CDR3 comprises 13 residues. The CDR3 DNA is TGCGCCAGCAGCTTGGGAAGGGGAGAAGAAGCTTTCTTT. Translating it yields CASSLGRGEEAFF. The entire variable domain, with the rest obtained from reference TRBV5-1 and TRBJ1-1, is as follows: KAGVTQTPRYLIKTRGQQVTLSCSPISGHRSVSWYQQTPGQGLQFLFEYFSETQRNKGNFPGRFSGRQFSNSRSEMNVSTLELGDSALYLCASSLGRGEEAFFGQGTRLTVV.